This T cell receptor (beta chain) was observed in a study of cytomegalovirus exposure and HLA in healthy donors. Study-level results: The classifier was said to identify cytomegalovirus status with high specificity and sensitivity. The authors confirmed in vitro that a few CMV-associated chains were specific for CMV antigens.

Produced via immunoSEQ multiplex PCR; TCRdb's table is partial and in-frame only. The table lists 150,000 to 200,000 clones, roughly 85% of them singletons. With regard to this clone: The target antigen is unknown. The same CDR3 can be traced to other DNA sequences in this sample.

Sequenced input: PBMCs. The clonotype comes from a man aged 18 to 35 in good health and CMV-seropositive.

CDR3 DNA sequence: TGCGCCAGCAGCTTGACCGGAGATACGCAGTATTTT. The encoded protein is CASSLTGDTQYF. The V gene is TRBV5-1, the J gene TRBJ2-3; no definite D call. The V end lost 1 base, the J end lost 5 bases, and 5 bases lay between the germline ends. CDR3 length: 12 residues. CDR1 and CDR2 from the germline V gene are SGHRS and YFSETQ.